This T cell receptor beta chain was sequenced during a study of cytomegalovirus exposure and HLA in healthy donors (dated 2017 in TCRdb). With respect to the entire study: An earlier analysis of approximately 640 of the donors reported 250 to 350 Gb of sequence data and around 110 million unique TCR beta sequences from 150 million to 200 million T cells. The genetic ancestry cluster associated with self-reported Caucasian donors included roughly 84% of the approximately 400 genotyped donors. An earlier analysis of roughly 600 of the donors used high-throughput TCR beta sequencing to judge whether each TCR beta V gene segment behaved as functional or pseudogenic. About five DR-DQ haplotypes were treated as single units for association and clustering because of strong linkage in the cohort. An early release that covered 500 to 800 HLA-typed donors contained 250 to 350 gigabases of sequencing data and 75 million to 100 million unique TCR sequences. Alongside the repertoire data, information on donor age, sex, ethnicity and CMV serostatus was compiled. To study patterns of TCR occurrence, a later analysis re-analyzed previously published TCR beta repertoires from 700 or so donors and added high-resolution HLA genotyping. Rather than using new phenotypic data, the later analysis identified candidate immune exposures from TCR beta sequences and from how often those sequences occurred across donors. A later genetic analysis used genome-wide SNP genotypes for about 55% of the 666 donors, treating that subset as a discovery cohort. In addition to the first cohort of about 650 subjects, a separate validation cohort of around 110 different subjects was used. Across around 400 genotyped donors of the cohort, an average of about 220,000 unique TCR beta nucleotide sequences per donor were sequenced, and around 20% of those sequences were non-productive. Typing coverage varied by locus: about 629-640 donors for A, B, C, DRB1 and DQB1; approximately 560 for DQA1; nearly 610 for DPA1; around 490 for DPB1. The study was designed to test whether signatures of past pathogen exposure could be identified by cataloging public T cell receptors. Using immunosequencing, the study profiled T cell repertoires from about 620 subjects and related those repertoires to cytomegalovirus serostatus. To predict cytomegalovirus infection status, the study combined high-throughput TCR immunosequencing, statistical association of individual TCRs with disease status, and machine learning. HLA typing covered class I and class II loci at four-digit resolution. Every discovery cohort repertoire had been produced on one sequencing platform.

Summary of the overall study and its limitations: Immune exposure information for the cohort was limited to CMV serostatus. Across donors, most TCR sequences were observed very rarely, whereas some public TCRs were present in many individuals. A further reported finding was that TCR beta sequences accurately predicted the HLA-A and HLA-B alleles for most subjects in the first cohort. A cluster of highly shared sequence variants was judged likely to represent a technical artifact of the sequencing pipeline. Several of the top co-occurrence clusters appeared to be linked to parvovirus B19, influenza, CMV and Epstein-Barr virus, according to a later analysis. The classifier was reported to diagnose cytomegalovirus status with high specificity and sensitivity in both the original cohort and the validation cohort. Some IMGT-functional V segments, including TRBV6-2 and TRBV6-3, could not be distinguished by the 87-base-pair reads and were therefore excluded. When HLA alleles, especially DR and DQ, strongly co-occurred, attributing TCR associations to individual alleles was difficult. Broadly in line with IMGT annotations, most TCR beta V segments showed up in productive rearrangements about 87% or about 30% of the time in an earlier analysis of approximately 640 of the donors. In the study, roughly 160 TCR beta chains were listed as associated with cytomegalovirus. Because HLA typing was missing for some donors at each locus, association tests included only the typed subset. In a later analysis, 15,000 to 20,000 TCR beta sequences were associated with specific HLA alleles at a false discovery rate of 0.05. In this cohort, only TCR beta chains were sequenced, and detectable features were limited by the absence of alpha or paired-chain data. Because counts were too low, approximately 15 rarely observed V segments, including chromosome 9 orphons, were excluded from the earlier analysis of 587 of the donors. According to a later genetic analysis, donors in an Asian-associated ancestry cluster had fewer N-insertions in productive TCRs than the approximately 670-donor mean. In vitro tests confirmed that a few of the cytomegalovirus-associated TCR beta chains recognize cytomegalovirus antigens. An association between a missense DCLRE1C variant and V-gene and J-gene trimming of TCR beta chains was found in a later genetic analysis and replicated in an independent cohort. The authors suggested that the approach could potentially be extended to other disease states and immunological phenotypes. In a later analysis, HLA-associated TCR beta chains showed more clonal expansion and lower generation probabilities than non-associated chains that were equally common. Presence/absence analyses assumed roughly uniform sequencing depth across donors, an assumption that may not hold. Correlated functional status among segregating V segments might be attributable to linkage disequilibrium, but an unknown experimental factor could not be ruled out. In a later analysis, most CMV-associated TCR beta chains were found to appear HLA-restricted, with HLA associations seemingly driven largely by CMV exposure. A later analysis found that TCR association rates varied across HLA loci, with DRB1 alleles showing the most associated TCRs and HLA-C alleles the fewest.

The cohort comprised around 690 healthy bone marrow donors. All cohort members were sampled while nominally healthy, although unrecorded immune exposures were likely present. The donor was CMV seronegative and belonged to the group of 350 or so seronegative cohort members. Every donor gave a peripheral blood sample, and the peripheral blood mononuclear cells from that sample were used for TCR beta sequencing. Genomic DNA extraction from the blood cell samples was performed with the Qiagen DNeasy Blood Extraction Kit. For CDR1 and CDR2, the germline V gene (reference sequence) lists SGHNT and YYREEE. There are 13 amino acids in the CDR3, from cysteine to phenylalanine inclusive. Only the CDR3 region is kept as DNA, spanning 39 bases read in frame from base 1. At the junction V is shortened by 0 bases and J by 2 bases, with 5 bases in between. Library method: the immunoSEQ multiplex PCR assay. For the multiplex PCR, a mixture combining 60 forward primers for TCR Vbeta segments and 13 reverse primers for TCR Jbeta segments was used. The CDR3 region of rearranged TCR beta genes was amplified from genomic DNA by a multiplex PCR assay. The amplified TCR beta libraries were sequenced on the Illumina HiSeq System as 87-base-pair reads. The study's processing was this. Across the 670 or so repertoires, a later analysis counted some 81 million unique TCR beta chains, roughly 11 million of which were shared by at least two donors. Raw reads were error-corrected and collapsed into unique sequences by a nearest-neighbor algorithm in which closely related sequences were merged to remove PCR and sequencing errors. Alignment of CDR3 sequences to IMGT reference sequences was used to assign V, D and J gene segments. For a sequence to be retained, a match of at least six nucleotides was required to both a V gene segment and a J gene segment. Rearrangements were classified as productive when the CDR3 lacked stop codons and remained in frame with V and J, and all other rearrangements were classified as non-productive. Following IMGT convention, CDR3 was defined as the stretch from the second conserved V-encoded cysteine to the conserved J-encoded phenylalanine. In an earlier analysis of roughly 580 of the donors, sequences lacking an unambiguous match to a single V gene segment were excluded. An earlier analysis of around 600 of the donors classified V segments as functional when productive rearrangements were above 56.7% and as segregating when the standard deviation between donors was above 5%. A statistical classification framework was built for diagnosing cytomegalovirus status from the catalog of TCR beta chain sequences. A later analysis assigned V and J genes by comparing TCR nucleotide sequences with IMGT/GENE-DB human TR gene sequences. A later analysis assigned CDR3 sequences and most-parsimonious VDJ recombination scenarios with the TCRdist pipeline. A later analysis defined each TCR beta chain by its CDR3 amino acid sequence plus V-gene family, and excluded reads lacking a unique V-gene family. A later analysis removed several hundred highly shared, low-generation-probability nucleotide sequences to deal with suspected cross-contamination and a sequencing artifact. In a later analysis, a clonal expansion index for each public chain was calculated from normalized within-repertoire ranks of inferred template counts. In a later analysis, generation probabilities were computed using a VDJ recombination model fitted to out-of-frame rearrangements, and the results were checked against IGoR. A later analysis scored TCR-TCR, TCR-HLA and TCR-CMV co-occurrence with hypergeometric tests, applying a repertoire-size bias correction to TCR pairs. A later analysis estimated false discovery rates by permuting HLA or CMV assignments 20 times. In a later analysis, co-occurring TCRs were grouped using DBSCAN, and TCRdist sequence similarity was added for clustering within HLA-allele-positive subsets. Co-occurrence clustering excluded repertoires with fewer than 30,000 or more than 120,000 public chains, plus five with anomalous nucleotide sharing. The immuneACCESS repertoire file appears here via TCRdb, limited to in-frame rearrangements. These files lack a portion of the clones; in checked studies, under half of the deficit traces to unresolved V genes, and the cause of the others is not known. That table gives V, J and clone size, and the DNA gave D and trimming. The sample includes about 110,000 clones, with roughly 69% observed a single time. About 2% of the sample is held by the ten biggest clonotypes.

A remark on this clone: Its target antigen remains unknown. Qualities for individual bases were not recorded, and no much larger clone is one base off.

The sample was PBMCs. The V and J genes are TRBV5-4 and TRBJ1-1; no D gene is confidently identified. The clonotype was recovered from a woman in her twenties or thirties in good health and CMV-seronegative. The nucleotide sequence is TGTGCCAGCAGCTTGGCAGTTAACACTGAAGCTTTCTTT. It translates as CASSLAVNTEAFF.